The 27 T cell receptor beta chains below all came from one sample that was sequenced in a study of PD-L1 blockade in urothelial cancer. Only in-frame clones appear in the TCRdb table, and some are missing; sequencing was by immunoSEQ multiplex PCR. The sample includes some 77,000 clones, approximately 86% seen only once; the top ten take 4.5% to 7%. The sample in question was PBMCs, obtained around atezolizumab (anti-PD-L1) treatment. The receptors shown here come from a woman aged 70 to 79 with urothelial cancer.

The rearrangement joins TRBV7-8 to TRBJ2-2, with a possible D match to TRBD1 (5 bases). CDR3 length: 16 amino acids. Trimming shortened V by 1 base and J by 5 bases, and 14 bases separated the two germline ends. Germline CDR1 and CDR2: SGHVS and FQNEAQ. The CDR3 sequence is CASSLVVAGYTGELFF. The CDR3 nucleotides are TGTGCCAGCAGCTTAGTAGTAGCAGGGTATACCGGGGAGCTGTTTTTT. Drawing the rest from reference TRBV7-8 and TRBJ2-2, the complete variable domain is GAGVSQSPRYKVAKRGQDVALRCDPISGHVSLFWYQQALGQGPEFLTYFQNEAQLDKSGLPSDRFFAERPEGSVSTLKIQRTQQEDSAVYLCASSLVVAGYTGELFFGEGSRLTVL.

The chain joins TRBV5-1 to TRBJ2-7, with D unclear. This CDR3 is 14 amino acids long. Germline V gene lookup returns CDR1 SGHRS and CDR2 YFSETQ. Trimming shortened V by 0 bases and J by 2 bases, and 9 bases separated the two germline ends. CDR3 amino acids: CASSLDGEAYEQYF. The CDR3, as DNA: TGCGCCAGCAGCTTGGATGGTGAGGCCTACGAGCAGTACTTC.

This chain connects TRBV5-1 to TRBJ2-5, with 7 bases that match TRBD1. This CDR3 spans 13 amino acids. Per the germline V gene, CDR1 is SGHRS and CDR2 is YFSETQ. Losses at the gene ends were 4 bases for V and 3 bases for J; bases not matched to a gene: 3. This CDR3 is CASSPGTEETQYF. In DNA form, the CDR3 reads TGCGCCAGCAGCCCGGGGACAGAAGAGACCCAGTACTTC.

Written as DNA, the CDR3 is TGTGCCAGAAGCTTGGAGGGGATTACTCAGCCCCAGCATTTT. Protein: CARSLEGITQPQHF. The chain employs TRBV5-3 and TRBJ1-5; tentative D call: TRBD1 (5 bases). TRBV5-3 is flagged as an ORF with uncertain function. Trimming shortened V by 0 bases and J by 6 bases, and 10 bases separated the two germline ends. This CDR3 is 14 amino acids long.

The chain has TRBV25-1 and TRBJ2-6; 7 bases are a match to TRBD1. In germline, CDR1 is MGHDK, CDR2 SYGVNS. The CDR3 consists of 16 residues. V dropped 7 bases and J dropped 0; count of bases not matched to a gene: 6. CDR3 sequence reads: CASTRTGPSGANVLTF. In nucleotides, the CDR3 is TGTGCCAGCACCCGGACAGGTCCCTCTGGGGCCAACGTCCTGACTTTC.

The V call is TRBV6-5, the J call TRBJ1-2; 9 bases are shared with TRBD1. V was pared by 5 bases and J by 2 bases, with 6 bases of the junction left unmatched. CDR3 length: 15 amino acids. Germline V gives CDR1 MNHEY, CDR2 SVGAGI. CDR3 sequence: CASSGTTGGNYGYTF. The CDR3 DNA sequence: TGTGCCAGCAGTGGGACAACAGGGGGCAACTATGGCTACACCTTC.

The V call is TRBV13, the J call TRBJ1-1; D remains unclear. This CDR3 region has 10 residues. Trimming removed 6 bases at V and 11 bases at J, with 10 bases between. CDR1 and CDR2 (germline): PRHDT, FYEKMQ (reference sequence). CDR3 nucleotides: TGTGCCAGCAGTCTTAGTCTGGCTTTCTTT. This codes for CASSLSLAFF.

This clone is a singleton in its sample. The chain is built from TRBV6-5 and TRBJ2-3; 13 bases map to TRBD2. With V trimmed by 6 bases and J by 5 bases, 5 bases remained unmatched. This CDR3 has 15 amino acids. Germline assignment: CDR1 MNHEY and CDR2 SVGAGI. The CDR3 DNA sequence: TGTGCCAGCAGCACTAGCGGGGGGGCTGTAGATACGCAGTATTTT. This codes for CASSTSGGAVDTQYF.

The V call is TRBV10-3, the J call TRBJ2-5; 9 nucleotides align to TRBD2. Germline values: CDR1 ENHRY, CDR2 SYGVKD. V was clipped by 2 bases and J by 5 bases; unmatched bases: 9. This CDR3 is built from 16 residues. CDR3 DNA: TGTGCCATCAGTGAGGGTGCGGGGGGGCGTTGGGAGACCCAGTACTTC. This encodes CAISEGAGGRWETQYF.

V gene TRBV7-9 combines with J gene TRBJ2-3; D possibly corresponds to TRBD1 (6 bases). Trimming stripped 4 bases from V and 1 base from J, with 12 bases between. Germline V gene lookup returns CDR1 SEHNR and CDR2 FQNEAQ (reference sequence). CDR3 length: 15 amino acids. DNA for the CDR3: TGTGCCAGCAGCTCAGGACGACAGGGCACAGATACGCAGTATTTT. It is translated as CASSSGRQGTDTQYF.

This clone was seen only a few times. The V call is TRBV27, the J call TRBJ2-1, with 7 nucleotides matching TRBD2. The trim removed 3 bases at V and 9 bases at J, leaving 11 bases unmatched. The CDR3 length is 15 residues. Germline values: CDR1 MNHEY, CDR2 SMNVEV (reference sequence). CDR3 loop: CASSLWGGEGSEQFF. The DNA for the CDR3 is TGTGCCAGCAGTTTGTGGGGGGGGGAAGGGAGTGAGCAGTTCTTC.

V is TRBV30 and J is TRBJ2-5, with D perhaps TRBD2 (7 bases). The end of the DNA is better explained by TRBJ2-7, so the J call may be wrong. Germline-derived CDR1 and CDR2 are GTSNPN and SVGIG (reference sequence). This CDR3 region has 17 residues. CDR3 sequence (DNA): TGTGCCTGGCAAGGGAATACGCGGGGGCGACCCCTCTACGAGCAGTACTTC. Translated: CAWQGNTRGRPLYEQYF.

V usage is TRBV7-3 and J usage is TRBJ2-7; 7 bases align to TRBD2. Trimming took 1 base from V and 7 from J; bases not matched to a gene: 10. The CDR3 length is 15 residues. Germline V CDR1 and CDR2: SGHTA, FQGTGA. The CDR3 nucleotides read TGTGCCAGCAGCTTAATGCGGGAGCCCCGGGGAGAGCAGTACTTC. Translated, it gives CASSLMREPRGEQYF.

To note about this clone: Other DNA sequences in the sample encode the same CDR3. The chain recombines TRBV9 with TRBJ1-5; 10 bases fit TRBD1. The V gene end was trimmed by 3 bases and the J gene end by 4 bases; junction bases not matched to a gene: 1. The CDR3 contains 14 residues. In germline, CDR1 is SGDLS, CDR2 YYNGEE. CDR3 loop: CASSAGQGNQPQHF. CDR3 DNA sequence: TGTGCCAGCAGCGCGGGACAGGGGAATCAGCCCCAGCATTTT.

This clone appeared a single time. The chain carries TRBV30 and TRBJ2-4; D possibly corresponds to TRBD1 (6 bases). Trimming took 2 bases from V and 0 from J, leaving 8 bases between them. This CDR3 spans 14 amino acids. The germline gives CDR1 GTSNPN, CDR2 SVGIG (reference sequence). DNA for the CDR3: TGTGCCTGGAGTACAGGGCTAGCCAAAAACATTCAGTACTTC. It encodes CAWSTGLAKNIQYF.

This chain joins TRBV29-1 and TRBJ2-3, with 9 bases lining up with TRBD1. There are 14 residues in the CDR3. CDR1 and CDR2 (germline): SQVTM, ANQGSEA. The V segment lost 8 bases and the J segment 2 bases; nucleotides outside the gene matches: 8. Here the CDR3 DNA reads TGCAGCATCCGGACAGGGGCTGACACAGATACGCAGTATTTT. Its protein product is CSIRTGADTDTQYF.

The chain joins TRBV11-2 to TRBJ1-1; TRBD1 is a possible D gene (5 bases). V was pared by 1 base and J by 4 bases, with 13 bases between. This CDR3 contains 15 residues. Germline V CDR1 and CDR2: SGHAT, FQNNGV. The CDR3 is CASSLVLGGVTEAFF. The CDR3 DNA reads TGTGCCAGCAGCTTAGTCCTGGGGGGTGTCACTGAAGCTTTCTTT.

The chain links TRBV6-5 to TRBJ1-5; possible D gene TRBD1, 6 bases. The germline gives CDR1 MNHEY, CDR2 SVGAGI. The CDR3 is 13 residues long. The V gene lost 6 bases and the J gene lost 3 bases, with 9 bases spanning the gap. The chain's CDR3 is CASRRTDNQPQHF. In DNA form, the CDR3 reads TGTGCCAGCAGACGGACAGACAATCAGCCCCAGCATTTT.

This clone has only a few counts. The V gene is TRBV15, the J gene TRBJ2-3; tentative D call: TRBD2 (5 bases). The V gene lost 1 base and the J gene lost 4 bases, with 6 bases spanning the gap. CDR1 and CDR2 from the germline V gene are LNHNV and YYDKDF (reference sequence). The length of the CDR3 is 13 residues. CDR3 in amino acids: CATSRGGADTQYF. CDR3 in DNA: TGTGCCACCAGCAGAGGGGGAGCAGATACGCAGTATTTT. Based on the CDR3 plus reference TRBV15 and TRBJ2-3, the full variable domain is DAMVIQNPRYQVTQFGKPVTLSCSQTLNHNVMYWYQQKSSQAPKLLFHYYDKDFNNEADTPDNFQSRRPNTSFCFLDIRSPGLGDTAMYLCATSRGGADTQYFGPGTRLTVL.

CDR3 bases: TGTGCCAGCAACCAGTTTCAGGGAGGGTACCACGAGCAGTACTTC. Translating gives CASNQFQGGYHEQYF. The chain couples TRBV27 to TRBJ2-7; TRBD2 aligns across 7 bases. V trimming: 7 bases; J trimming: 5 bases; junction bases outside the gene matches: 14. Germline CDR1 reads MNHEY; CDR2 reads SMNVEV (reference sequence). This CDR3 is built from 15 residues.

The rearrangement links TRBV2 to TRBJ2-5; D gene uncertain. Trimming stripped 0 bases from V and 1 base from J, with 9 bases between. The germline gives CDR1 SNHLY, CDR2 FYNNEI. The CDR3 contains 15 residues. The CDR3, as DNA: TGTGCCAGCAGTGAAGCTGCGGCTGCCCAAGAGACCCAGTACTTC. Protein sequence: CASSEAAAAQETQYF.

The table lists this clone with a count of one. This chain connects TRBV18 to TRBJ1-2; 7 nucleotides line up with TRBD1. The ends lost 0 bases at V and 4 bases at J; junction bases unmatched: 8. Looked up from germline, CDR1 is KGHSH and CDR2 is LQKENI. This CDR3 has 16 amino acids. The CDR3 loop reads CASSPPRDRPGYGYTF. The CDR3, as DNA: TGTGCCAGCTCACCACCCCGGGACAGACCTGGCTATGGCTACACCTTC.

The CDR3 spells CASSFVLAGADTQYF. The CDR3 nucleotides read TGTGCCAGCAGTTTCGTCCTGGCGGGAGCAGATACGCAGTATTTT. The chain joins TRBV28 to TRBJ2-3, with 7 bases identical to TRBD2. Germline CDR1 is MDHEN and CDR2 is SYDVKM. The CDR3 runs 15 residues. The V segment lost 3 bases and the J segment 4 bases; nucleotides outside the gene matches: 7. Filled out from reference TRBV28 and TRBJ2-3, the complete variable domain reads DVKVTQSSRYLVKRTGEKVFLECVQDMDHENMFWYRQDPGLGLRLIYFSYDVKMKEKGDIPEGYSVSREKKERFSLILESASTNQTSMYLCASSFVLAGADTQYFGPGTRLTVL.

In nucleotides, the CDR3 is TGTGCCAGCAGTCTTAACAGGGGGCGCGGCTACGAGCAGTACTTC. Encoded protein: CASSLNRGRGYEQYF. J is TRBJ2-7 and V is TRBV27, with 9 bases that match TRBD1. The V gene's germline CDR1 is MNHEY and CDR2 SMNVEV (reference sequence). The CDR3 spans 15 residues. V lost 5 bases to trimming and J lost 3 bases; unmatched junction nucleotides: 8.

The CDR3: CASSLGGVGEQFF. The CDR3 coding sequence is TGCGCCAGCAGCTTGGGGGGGGTCGGGGAGCAGTTCTTC. The chain combines TRBV5-1 with TRBJ2-1, with TRBD2 as a possible D gene (6 bases). There are 13 residues in the CDR3. Trimming stripped 0 bases from V and 10 bases from J, with 11 bases between. Germline CDR1 and CDR2: SGHRS and YFSETQ. Full variable domain (rest looked up from reference TRBV5-1 and TRBJ2-1): KAGVTQTPRYLIKTRGQQVTLSCSPISGHRSVSWYQQTPGQGLQFLFEYFSETQRNKGNFPGRFSGRQFSNSRSEMNVSTLELGDSALYLCASSLGGVGEQFFGPGTRLTVL.

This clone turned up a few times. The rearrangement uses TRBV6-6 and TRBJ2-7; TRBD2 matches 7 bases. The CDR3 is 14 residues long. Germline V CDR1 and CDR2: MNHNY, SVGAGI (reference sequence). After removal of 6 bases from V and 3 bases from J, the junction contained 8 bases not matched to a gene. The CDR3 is CASSSSGGNYEQYF. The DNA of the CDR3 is TGTGCCAGCAGCTCTAGCGGAGGAAACTACGAGCAGTACTTC.

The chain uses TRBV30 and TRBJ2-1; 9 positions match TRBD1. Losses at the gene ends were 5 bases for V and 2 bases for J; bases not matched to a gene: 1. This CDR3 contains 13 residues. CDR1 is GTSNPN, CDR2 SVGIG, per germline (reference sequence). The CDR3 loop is CAWDRGTYNEQFF. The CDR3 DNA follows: TGTGCCTGGGACAGGGGGACCTACAATGAGCAGTTCTTC.